A selection of T cell receptor beta chains follows, all from one sample in a study of blood T cell repertoires in COVID-19. Sequenced by immunoSEQ multiplex PCR; TCRdb stores in-frame clones only, minus some. The sample includes over 70,000 clones, about 77% seen only once; the top ten take 6.3%. The specimen was peripheral blood. These receptors all come from a man between 65 and 85 years old with COVID-19, enrolled during active disease. Each CDR3 is given with its conserved first and last residue. A D gene is named only where the DNA matches it firmly. Not all rows give a size; the values are once, few, many and, for expanded clones, a class.

V	J	size	D	DNA	CDR3
TRBV15	TRBJ2-1	.	.	TGTGCCACCAGCAGAGCGGGAGATGAGCAGTTCTTC	CATSRAGDEQFF
TRBV27	TRBJ2-2	.	TRBD1	TGTGCCAGCAGTCCCACAGGGACAGCGAACACCGGGGAGCTGTTTTTT	CASSPTGTANTGELFF
TRBV4-3	TRBJ2-3	.	.	TGCGCCAGCAGCCAAACCCTTGGCCTTACAGATACGCAGTATTTT	CASSQTLGLTDTQYF
TRBV9	TRBJ1-4	.	.	TGTGCCAGCAGCGTAGAAATTTCCGGTGGAAAACTGTTTTTT	CASSVEISGGKLFF
TRBV19	TRBJ1-5	.	TRBD1	TGTGCCAGTACAAGGACAGGGCTAGGTCAGCCCCAGCATTTT	CASTRTGLGQPQHF
TRBV25-1	TRBJ2-5	.	.	TGTGCCAGCAGTGTACGGGGGAAACAAGAGACCCAGTACTTC	CASSVRGKQETQYF
TRBV7-8	TRBJ1-1	.	.	TGTGCCAGCAGCTTAGAACAGGGCGGCACTGAAGCTTTCTTT	CASSLEQGGTEAFF
TRBV7-6	TRBJ1-1	.	.	TGTGCCAGCAGCTTACAGGTCGGTCGAACTGAAGCTTTCTTT	CASSLQVGRTEAFF
TRBV7-2	TRBJ2-6	once	.	TGTGCCAGCGGACTGACTGGGGGGGCCAACGTCCTGACTTTC	CASGLTGGANVLTF
TRBV7-9	TRBJ1-5	.	.	TGTGCCAGCAGCCCCTCTACCGTGAATCAGCCCCAGCATTTT	CASSPSTVNQPQHF
TRBV10-1	TRBJ2-3	.	.	TGCGCCAGCAGCACCGGACAGAATACGCAGTATTTT	CASSTGQNTQYF
TRBV19	TRBJ1-5	.	.	TGTGCCAGTAGTATAATGGGAGTTACTAGCAATCAGCCCCAGCATTTT	CASSIMGVTSNQPQHF
TRBV2	TRBJ2-7	many	TRBD1	TGTGCCAGCAGGATCCGGGACAGCACCTACGAGCAGTACTTC	CASRIRDSTYEQYF
TRBV28	TRBJ1-1	.	.	TGTGCTTCCTTGGTTGCGGGCACTGAAGCTTTCTTT	CASLVAGTEAFF
TRBV27	TRBJ2-6	.	.	TGTGCCAGCGGGTGGAGGCGGTCTGGGGCCAACGTCCTGACTTTC	CASGWRRSGANVLTF
TRBV2	TRBJ1-4	.	TRBD1	TGTGCCAGTTCCGGACAGGGTTACGAAAAACTGTTTTTT	CASSGQGYEKLFF
TRBV5-6	TRBJ1-2	few	TRBD1	TGTGCCAGCAGCGCGCAACAGGGGGCGGCAGGCTACACCTTC	CASSAQQGAAGYTF
TRBV7-9	TRBJ1-4	.	.	TGTGCCAGCAGCATACTCCCGACAGGTGCAACTAATGAAAAACTGTTTTTT	CASSILPTGATNEKLFF
TRBV28	TRBJ1-2	few	.	TGTGCCAGCAGTTCGGGACAAGAGGTACCGGGACACTCGGGGGGCTACACCTTC	CASSSGQEVPGHSGGYTF
TRBV2	TRBJ2-7	once	.	TGTGCCACCAAACGGGAATCCTTCTACGAGCAGTACTTC	CATKRESFYEQYF
TRBV10-3	TRBJ1-2	.	.	TGTGCCATCAGTGATCGGGGAAGCTATGGCTACACCTTC	CAISDRGSYGYTF
TRBV19	TRBJ2-3	.	.	TGTGCCAGTAGTATAATGCGCCCTACAGATACGCAGTATTTT	CASSIMRPTDTQYF
TRBV11-2	TRBJ1-1	.	TRBD1	TGTGCCAGCAGACCAGGGGGGTATGGCACTGAAGCTTTCTTT	CASRPGGYGTEAFF
TRBV5-6	TRBJ1-1	.	.	TGTGCCAGCAGCGAGAGTACCGTAGGGGGCACTGAAGCTTTCTTT	CASSESTVGGTEAFF
TRBV28	TRBJ2-7	.	.	TGTGCCAGCAGTTTTCAGAGCGACGAGCAGTACTTC	CASSFQSDEQYF
TRBV27	TRBJ1-5	.	TRBD1	TGTGCCAGCAAGGTCAAAATGGGACAGGTGAATCAGCCCCAGCATTTT	CASKVKMGQVNQPQHF
TRBV3-1/TRBV3-2	TRBJ2-3	.	.	TGTGCCAGCAGCCTTCAGGGGGGTGGGATAAGCACAGATACGCAGTATTTT	CASSLQGGGISTDTQYF
TRBV7-2	TRBJ1-2	.	.	TGTGCCAGCAAAGGCTTGGGGGCAACAGGGAATCCAGGCTACACCTTC	CASKGLGATGNPGYTF
TRBV29-1	TRBJ1-2	once	.	TGCAGCGTTGTGGCCAGGGAAGACTATGGCTACACCTTC	CSVVAREDYGYTF